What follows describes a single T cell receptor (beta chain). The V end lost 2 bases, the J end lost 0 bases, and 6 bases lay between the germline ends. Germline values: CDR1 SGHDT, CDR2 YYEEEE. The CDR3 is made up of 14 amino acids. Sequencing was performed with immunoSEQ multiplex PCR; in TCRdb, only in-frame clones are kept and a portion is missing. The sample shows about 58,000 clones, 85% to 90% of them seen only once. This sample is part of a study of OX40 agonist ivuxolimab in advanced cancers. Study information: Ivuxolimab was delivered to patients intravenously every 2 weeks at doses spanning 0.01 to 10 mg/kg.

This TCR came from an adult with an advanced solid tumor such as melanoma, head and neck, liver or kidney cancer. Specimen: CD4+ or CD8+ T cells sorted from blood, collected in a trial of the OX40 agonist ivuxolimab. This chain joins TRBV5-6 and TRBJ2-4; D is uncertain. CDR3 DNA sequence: TGTGCCAGCAGCTTATGGGGAGCCAAAAACATTCAGTACTTC. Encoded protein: CASSLWGAKNIQYF.